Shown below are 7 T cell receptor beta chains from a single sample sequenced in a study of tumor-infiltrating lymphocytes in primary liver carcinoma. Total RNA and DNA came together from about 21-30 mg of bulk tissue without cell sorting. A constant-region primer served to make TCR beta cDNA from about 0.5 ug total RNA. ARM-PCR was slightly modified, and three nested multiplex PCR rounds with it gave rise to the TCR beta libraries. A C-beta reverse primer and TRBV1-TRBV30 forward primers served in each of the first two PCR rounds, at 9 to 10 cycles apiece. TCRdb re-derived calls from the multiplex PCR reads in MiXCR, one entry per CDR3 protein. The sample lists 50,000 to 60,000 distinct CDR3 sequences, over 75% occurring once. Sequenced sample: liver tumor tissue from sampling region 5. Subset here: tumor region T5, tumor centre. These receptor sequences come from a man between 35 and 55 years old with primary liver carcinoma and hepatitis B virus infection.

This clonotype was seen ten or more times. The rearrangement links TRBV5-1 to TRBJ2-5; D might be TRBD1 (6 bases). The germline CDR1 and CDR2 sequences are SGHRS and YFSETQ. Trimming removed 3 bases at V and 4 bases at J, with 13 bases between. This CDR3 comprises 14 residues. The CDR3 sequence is CASSSAGVGETQYF. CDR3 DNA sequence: TGCGCCAGCAGCTCCGCAGGGGTAGGAGAGACCCAGTACTTC.

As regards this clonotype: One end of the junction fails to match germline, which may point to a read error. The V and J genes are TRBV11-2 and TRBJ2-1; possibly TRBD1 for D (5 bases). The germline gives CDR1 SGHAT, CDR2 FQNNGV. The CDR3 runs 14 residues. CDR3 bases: TGTGTCAGCAGCCTGGGGCTAGTGAGCTATGAGCAGTTCTTC. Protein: CVSSLGLVSYEQFF.

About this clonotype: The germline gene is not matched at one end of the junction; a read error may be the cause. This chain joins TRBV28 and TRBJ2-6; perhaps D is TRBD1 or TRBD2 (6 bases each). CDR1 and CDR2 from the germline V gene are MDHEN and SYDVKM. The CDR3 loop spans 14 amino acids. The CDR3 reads CAVRGLTGANVLSF. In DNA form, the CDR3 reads TGTGCCGTCAGGGGACTTACTGGGGCCAACGTCCTGAGTTTC.

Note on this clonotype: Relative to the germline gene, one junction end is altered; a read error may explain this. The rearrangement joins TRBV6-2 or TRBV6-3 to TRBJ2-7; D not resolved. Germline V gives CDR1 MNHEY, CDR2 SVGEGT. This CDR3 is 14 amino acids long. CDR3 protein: CGSSQRTEPYEQYF. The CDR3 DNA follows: TGTGGCAGCAGTCAAAGGACGGAGCCCTACGAGCAGTACTTC.

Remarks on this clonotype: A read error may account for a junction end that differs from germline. The CDR3 here is CASSQEWGAASTDMQYF. The CDR3, as DNA: TGTGCTAGCAGCCAAGAATGGGGGGCAGCTAGCACAGATATGCAGTATTTT. This sequence joins TRBV4-2 and TRBJ2-3; perhaps D is TRBD1 or TRBD2 (6 bases each). CDR1 LGHNA and CDR2 YNFKEQ come from the germline V gene. The CDR3 is 17 amino acids.

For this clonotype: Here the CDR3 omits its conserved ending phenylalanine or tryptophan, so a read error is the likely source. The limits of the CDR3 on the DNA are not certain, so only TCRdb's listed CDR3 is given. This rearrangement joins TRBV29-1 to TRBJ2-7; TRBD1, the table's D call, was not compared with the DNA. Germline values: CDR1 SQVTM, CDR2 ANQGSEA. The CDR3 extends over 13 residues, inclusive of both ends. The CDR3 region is CSVAPGWMYERYL.

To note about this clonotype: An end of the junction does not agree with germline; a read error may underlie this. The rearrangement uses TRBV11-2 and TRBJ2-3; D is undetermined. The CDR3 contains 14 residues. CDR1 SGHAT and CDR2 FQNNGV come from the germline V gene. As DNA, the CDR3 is TGTGCCAGCGGCTTAGATACCCTGTTGGATACGCAGTATTTT. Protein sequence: CASGLDTLLDTQYF.